This note documents a single TCR beta chain sequence. J lost 5 bases, V lost 5 bases, and 9 bases had no gene match. CDR1 is LNHDA, CDR2 SQIVND, per germline (reference sequence). The CDR3 extends over 15 amino acids. The source of the sample is a study of blood T cell repertoires in COVID-19. Background on the study: Spain, Italy and the United States supplied samples that represented acute and convalescent COVID-19. Nucleic acid was either cDNA or gDNA, and it came from T cells, B-cell-depleted T cells, or PBMCs.

Study members were between roughly 18 and 100 years old and lived in approximately 25 US regions. Researchers sorted participants into cohorts using their self-reported clinical history. Clones were read by immunoSEQ multiplex PCR, and TCRdb kept only the in-frame ones, dropping some. The table has roughly 250,000 clones, around 88% seen once; the top ten hold about 3.3%. This TCR came from a woman aged 40-49 years with acute COVID-19. This chain joins TRBV19 and TRBJ2-1; 7 positions agree with TRBD1. The sequenced material came from PBMCs or T cells enriched from blood (not recorded which). DNA of the CDR3: TGTGCCAGTAGTCCCCTGGACAGGAAAAACAATGAGCAGTTCTTC. It specifies CASSPLDRKNNEQFF.